This T cell receptor (beta chain) comes out of a study of identical twins. General study points: There were fewer insertions in abundant cord blood beta clonotypes, but memory repertoires showed no such pattern. Compared with models, monozygotic twins showed more out-of-frame TCR alpha sharing. Researchers caution that invariant MAIT and iNKT cells could partly confound zero-insertion analyses.

Template switching added a universal primer binding site, and final cDNA carried unique molecular identifiers. TCRdb called the 5' RACE reads again in MiXCR, with one record for every CDR3 protein. The sample includes some 1,600,000 distinct CDR3 sequences, about 31% of them seen just once. Notes on this clonotype: Its antigen remains unknown.

This CDR3 region has 16 residues. Trimming stripped 2 bases from V and 0 bases from J, with 11 bases between. Germline V gene sequence: CDR1 MNHEY, CDR2 SVGEGT. This sequence joins TRBV6-2 or TRBV6-3 and TRBJ1-3; D not certain. The TCR originated in a newborn girl in good health. Sequencing was performed on cord blood. The CDR3 DNA is TGTGCCAGCAGTTACGCTGGCAGCCGCTCTGGAAACACCATATATTTT. Its translation is CASSYAGSRSGNTIYF.